This T cell receptor (beta chain) was recorded in a study of neurological immune-mediated disorders. This CDR3 comprises 18 residues. V gave up 5 bases and J gave up 5 bases; unmatched junction bases: 17. TCRdb itself ran the 5' RACE reads through MiXCR, one entry per CDR3 protein. The table includes about 99,000 distinct CDR3 sequences, 11% detected once. In its sample, this clonotype was seen a few times. Indicated time point: longitudinal time-point 3. Sequenced input: PBMCs. The chain links TRBV12-3 or TRBV12-4 to TRBJ2-7, with 11 positions matching TRBD1. This sequence was found in a female donor with HTLV-1-associated myelopathy (HAM/TSP). Written as DNA, the CDR3 is TGTGCCAGCAGTCCCCTCGGGACAGGGGGGTTCAGAGTCCACGAGCAGTACTTC. This encodes CASSPLGTGGFRVHEQYF.